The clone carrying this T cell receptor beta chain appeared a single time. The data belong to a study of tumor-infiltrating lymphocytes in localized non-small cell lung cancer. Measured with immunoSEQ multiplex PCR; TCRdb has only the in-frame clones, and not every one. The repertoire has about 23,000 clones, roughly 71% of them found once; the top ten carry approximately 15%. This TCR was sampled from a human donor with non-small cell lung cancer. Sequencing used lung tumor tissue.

The CDR3 DNA sequence: TGTGCCACCAGCAGGATGAGCGGAACTGAAGCTTTCTTT. It yields the protein CATSRMSGTEAFF. The chain uses TRBV15 and TRBJ1-1; the D is unclear. V dropped 3 bases and J dropped 5 bases, with 10 bases sitting between them. Germline CDR1 reads LNHNV; CDR2 reads YYDKDF (reference sequence). The CDR3 spans 13 residues.